Below are 16 T cell receptor beta chains sequenced from a single sample in a study of blood T cell repertoires in COVID-19 (dated by TCRdb to 2018 to 2021). Library preparation employed the immunoSEQ multiplex PCR assay. TCRdb stores this immuneACCESS table with in-frame sequences only. Part of the clones is absent; in the studies checked, under half of the shortfall reflects unresolved V genes, and no reason is known for the rest. For this sample the table gives about 260,000 clones, of which about 83% were detected only once. The top ten constitute 8% to 9.5% of the sample. The sequenced sample was peripheral blood. The source is a woman aged 45-65 years who had recovered from COVID-19.

The rearrangement links TRBV6-5 to TRBJ2-7; 8 nucleotides line up with TRBD2. V trimming: 7 bases; J trimming: 4 bases; junction bases outside the gene matches: 6. The CDR3 is 13 residues long. Germline CDR1 MNHEY, CDR2 SVGAGI. CDR3 sequence: CASTRSGGYEQYF. CDR3 sequence (DNA): TGTGCCAGCACCCGAAGCGGGGGATACGAGCAGTACTTC.

The chain employs TRBV7-2 and TRBJ2-2, with 7 positions matching TRBD1. J gave up 2 bases and V 5 bases, and 5 bases lay outside the gene matches. CDR1 and CDR2 from the germline V gene are SGHTA and FQGNSA. The CDR3 is made up of 15 amino acids. The CDR3 bases are TGTGCCAGCAGCCACAGGGGTGGCAACACCGGGGAGCTGTTTTTT. Translating it yields CASSHRGGNTGELFF.

This rearrangement joins TRBV6-6 to TRBJ1-5; D is undetermined. This CDR3 contains 14 residues. CDR1 is MNHNY and CDR2 is SVGAGI in the germline V gene (reference sequence). Trimming shortened V by 8 bases and J by 0 bases, and 11 bases separated the two germline ends. The CDR3 here is CASSLAASNQPQHF. CDR3 nucleotide sequence: TGTGCCAGCTCTCTAGCAGCTAGCAATCAGCCCCAGCATTTT.

This clone has just a few counts. The chain employs TRBV4-3 and TRBJ1-5; no clear D gene. V was cut by 1 base and J by 7 bases, with 11 bases left in between. CDR1 and CDR2 from the germline V gene are LGHNA and YSLEER. The CDR3 has 14 amino acids. Here the CDR3 DNA reads TGCGCCAGCAGCCAAGGTCTGGGAGAACAGCCCCAGCATTTT. Protein: CASSQGLGEQPQHF.

J is TRBJ2-1 and V is TRBV12-2; whether TRBD1, the table's D call, matches the DNA was not checked. TRBV12-2 is termed a pseudogene. The CDR3 extends over 16 amino acids. The CDR3 loop reads CASRFFTGRDDNEQFF. The CDR3 bases are TGTGCAAGTCGCTTTTTCACAGGCAGGGATGACAATGAGCAGTTCTTC.

The chain has TRBV7-2 and TRBJ2-2, with 11 bases matching TRBD2. The CDR3 covers 15 residues. Germline trimming cut 5 bases from V and 5 bases from J; bases unmatched to any gene: 4. CDR1 is SGHTA and CDR2 is FQGNSA in the germline V gene. CDR3 sequence (DNA): TGTGCCAGCAGCCCCCGGACTAGCGGGACCGGGGAGCTGTTTTTT. This codes for CASSPRTSGTGELFF. Variable domain in full (rest from reference TRBV7-2 and TRBJ2-2): GAGVSQSPSNKVTEKGKDVELRCDPISGHTALYWYRQSLGQGLEFLIYFQGNSAPDKSGLPSDRFSAERTGGSVSTLTIQRTQQEDSAVYLCASSPRTSGTGELFFGEGSRLTVL.

V usage is TRBV19 and J usage is TRBJ2-3; possibly TRBD2 for D (6 bases). Trimming removed 7 bases from V and 1 base from J, with 9 bases in between. The length of the CDR3 is 13 residues. Germline lookup yields CDR1 LNHDA and CDR2 SQIVND (reference sequence). The CDR3 DNA reads TGTGCCAGTAAGTCGGGGGGCACAGATACGCAGTATTTT. Translating it yields CASKSGGTDTQYF. Full variable domain (outside the CDR3, taken from reference TRBV19 and TRBJ2-3): DGGITQSPKYLFRKEGQNVTLSCEQNLNHDAMYWYRQDPGQGLRLIYYSQIVNDFQKGDIAEGYSVSREKKESFPLTVTSAQKNPTAFYLCASKSGGTDTQYFGPGTRLTVL.

The CDR3 sequence: CASSYGGGAGETQYF. CDR3 DNA: TGTGCCAGCAGTTACGGTGGGGGGGCCGGGGAGACCCAGTACTTC. The chain links TRBV6-5 to TRBJ2-5, with TRBD2 as a possible D gene (7 bases). V gave up 2 bases and J gave up 5 bases, with 15 bases separating them. The CDR3 length is 15 residues. The germline V gene encodes CDR1 MNHEY and CDR2 SVGAGI.

This clone was detected only once. V is TRBV5-1 and J is TRBJ1-1; the D is unclear. The CDR3 is 15 residues long. From germline, CDR1 is SGHRS and CDR2 YFSETQ. The germline V and J ends were trimmed by 0 bases and 4 bases, with 13 bases remaining between them. CDR3 region: CASSLDGPGGTEAFF. In DNA form, the CDR3 reads TGCGCCAGCAGCTTGGATGGGCCGGGAGGCACTGAAGCTTTCTTT.

A single count supports this clone. The rearrangement links TRBV7-2 to TRBJ1-2; D possibly corresponds to TRBD1 (6 bases). V gave up 5 bases and J gave up 8 bases, with 21 bases separating them. The CDR3 is 15 residues long. The germline V gene has CDR1 SGHTA and CDR2 FQGNSA. CDR3: CASSLGGRTFGGYTF. In DNA form, the CDR3 reads TGTGCCAGCAGCCTAGGGGGGCGGACGTTCGGCGGCTACACCTTC.

The chain joins TRBV12-3 or TRBV12-4 to TRBJ2-1; 8 nucleotides agree with TRBD1. This CDR3 spans 13 amino acids. The ends lost 6 bases at V and 2 bases at J; junction bases unmatched: 0. CDR3: CASSRGPYNEQFF. DNA for the CDR3: TGTGCCAGCAGCAGGGGGCCCTACAATGAGCAGTTCTTC.

The chain joins TRBV7-3 to TRBJ2-3, with 9 bases fitting TRBD2. The V gene end was trimmed by 5 bases and the J gene end by 2 bases; junction bases not matched to a gene: 8. The germline V gene has CDR1 SGHTA and CDR2 FQGTGA. The CDR3 runs 16 residues. The CDR3 nucleotides are TGTGCCAGCAGCCCCATTGCGGGGGGGAACACAGATACGCAGTATTTT. It yields the protein CASSPIAGGNTDTQYF.

J is TRBJ1-2 and V is TRBV6-5; 7 bases align to TRBD1. The CDR3 runs 14 residues. Germline-derived CDR1 and CDR2 are MNHEY and SVGAGI. After removal of 7 bases from V and 8 bases from J, the junction contained 13 bases not matched to a gene. DNA for the CDR3: TGTGCCAGCAACGCACAGGGGAATCTAGAGGGCTACACCTTC. Amino acid sequence: CASNAQGNLEGYTF.

This chain connects TRBV7-8 to TRBJ1-3; TRBD1 aligns across 8 bases. This CDR3 is 13 amino acids long. V lost 3 bases to trimming and J lost 6 bases; unmatched junction nucleotides: 1. Germline V lookup: CDR1 SGHVS, CDR2 FQNEAQ. Written as DNA, the CDR3 is TGTGCCAGCAGCTTGACAGGGGAAAACACCATATATTTT. This gives the protein CASSLTGENTIYF.

The table lists this clone with a few counts. The chain couples TRBV12-3 or TRBV12-4 to TRBJ2-3; maybe TRBD1 (6 bases). V lost 5 bases, J lost 9 bases, and 9 bases lay in between. The CDR3 sequence is 11 residues long. For the CDR3, the DNA is TGTGCCAGCAGTCCAGGACAGACGCAGTATTTT. This gives the protein CASSPGQTQYF.

The chain has TRBV19 and TRBJ2-2; a weak D match, TRBD2 (5 bases). Germline V CDR1 and CDR2: LNHDA, SQIVND (reference sequence). V shed 6 bases and J shed 8 bases, with 19 bases lying between them. The CDR3 runs to 15 residues. The CDR3 spells CASRLVIASSGELFF. The CDR3 bases are TGTGCCAGTAGATTAGTGATAGCGTCATCGGGGGAGCTGTTTTTT.